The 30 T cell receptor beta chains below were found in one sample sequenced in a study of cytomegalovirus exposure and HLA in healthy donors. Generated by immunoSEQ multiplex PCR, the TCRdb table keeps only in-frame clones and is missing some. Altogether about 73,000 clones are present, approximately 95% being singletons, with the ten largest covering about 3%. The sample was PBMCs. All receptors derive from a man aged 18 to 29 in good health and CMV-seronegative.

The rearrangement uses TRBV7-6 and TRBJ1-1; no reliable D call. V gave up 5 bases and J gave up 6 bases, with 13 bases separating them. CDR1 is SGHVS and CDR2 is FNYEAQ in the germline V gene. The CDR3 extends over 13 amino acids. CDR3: CASSLLPGSEAFF. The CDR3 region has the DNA TGTGCCAGCAGCCTCCTTCCGGGATCTGAAGCTTTCTTT.

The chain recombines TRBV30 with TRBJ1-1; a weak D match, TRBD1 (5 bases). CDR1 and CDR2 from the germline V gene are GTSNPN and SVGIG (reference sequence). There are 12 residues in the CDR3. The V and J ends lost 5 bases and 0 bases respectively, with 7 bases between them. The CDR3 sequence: CAWGHLNTEAFF. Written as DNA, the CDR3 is TGTGCCTGGGGACATCTGAACACTGAAGCTTTCTTT.

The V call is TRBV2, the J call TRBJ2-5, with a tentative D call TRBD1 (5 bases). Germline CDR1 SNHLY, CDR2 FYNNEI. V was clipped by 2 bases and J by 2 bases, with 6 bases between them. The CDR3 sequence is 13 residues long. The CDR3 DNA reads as TGTGCCAGCAGTGAACAGGGACAAGAGACCCAGTACTTC. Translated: CASSEQGQETQYF. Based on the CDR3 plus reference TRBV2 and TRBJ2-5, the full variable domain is EPEVTQTPSHQVTQMGQEVILRCVPISNHLYFYWYRQILGQKVEFLVSFYNNEISEKSEIFDDQFSVERPDGSNFTLKIRSTKLEDSAMYFCASSEQGQETQYFGPGTRLLVL.

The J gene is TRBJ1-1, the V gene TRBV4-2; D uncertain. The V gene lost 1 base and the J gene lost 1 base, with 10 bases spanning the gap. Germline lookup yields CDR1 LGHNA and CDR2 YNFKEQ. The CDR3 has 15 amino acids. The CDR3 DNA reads TGTGCCAGCAGCCAAGCTCCGGGAACGAACACTGAAGCTTTCTTT. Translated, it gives CASSQAPGTNTEAFF.

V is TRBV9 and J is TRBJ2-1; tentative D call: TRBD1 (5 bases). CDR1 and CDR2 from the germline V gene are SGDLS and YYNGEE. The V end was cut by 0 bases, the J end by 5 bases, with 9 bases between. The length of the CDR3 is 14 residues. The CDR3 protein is CASSVVSGNNEQFF. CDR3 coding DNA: TGTGCCAGCAGCGTAGTTTCAGGGAACAATGAGCAGTTCTTC.

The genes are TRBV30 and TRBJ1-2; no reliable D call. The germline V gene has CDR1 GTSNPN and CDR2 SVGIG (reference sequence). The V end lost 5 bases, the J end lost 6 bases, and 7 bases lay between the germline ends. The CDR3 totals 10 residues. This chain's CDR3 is CAWDGNGYTF. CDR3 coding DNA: TGTGCCTGGGACGGGAATGGCTACACCTTC.

The chain's CDR3 is CASSFLEGVAEAFF. The CDR3, as DNA: TGTGCCAGCAGCTTTCTAGAGGGGGTCGCTGAAGCTTTCTTT. The chain has TRBV7-9 and TRBJ1-1; a weak D match, TRBD1 (6 bases). The V and J ends lost 3 bases and 6 bases respectively, with 14 bases between them. CDR1 and CDR2 (germline): SEHNR, FQNEAQ (reference sequence). The CDR3 is 14 residues long.

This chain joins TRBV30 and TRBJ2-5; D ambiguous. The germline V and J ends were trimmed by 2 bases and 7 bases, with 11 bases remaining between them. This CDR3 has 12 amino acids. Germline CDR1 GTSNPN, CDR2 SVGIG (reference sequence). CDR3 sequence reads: CAWSRGSGTQYF. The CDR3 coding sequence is TGTGCCTGGAGTCGAGGTTCGGGGACCCAGTACTTC. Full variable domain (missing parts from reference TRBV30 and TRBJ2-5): SQTIHQWPATLVQPVGSPLSLECTVEGTSNPNLYWYRQAAGRGLQLLFYSVGIGQISSEVPQNLSASRPQDRQFILSSKKLLLSDSGFYLCAWSRGSGTQYFGPGTRLLVL.

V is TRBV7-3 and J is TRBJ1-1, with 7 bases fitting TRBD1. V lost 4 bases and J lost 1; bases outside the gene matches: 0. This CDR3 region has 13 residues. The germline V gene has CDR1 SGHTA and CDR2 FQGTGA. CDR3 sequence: CASSWDRNTEAFF. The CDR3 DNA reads TGTGCCAGCAGCTGGGACAGGAACACTGAAGCTTTCTTT.

The CDR3 region has the DNA TGTGCCAGCAGTTTACAGGGGACGAACACTGAAGCTTTCTTT. Amino acid sequence: CASSLQGTNTEAFF. The chain is built from TRBV27 and TRBJ1-1, with D tentatively TRBD1 (6 bases). CDR3 length equals 14 residues. Germline V gene data show CDR1 as MNHEY and CDR2 as SMNVEV (reference sequence). Trimming pared 2 bases from V and 1 base from J, leaving 8 bases between.

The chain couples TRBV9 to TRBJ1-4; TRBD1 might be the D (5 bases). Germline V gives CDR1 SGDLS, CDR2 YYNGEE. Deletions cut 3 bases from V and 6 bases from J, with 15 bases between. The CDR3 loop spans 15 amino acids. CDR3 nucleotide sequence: TGTGCCAGCAGCGGCACAGGTACCAGGGATGAAAAACTGTTTTTT. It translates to CASSGTGTRDEKLFF.

CDR3 nucleotides: TGTGCCAGCAGTTCACACTCCCAAACTACACAGGGAAGAGAGACCCAGTACTTC. It codes for CASSSHSQTTQGRETQYF. This chain uses TRBV27 with TRBJ2-5, with D perhaps matching TRBD1 (6 bases). The CDR3 is made up of 18 amino acids. Germline V gene sequence: CDR1 MNHEY, CDR2 SMNVEV (reference sequence). Trimming took 4 bases from V and 4 from J, leaving 25 bases between them.

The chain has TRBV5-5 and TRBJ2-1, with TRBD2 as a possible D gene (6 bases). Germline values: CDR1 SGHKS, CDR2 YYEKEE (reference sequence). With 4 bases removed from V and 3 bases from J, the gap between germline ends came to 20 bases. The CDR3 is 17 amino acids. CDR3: CASSPQASVYSYNEQFF. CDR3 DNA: TGTGCCAGCAGCCCCCAGGCTAGCGTCTATAGCTACAATGAGCAGTTCTTC.

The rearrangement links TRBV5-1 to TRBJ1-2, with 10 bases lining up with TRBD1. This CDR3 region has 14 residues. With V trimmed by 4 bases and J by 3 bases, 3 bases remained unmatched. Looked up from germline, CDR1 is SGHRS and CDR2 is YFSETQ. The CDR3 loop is CASSRTGGDYGYTF. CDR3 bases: TGCGCCAGCAGCAGGACAGGGGGGGACTATGGCTACACCTTC.

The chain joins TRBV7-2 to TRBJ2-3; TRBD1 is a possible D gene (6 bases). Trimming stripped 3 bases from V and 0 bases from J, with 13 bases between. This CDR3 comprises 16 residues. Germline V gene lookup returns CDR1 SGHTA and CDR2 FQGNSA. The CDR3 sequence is CASSLDSLTSTDTQYF. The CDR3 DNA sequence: TGTGCCAGCAGCTTGGACAGTCTTACTAGCACAGATACGCAGTATTTT.

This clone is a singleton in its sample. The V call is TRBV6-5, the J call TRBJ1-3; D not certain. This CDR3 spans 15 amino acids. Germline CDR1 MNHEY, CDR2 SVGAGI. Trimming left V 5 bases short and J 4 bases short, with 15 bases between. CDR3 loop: CASSPTARGGNTIYF. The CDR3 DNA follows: TGTGCCAGCAGTCCAACAGCACGCGGGGGAAACACCATATATTTT.

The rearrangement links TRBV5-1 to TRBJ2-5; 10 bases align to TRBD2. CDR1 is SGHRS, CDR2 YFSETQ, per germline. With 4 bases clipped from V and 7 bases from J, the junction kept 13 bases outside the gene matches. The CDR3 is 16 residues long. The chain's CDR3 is CASSVGRLAGEGTQYF. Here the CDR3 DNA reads TGCGCCAGCAGCGTGGGAAGGCTAGCGGGGGAGGGGACCCAGTACTTC.

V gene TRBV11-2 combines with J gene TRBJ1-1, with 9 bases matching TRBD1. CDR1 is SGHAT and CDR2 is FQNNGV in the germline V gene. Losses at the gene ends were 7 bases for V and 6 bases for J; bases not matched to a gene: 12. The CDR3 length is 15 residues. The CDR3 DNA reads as TGTGCCAGCAAACCGGGACAGGGAGGGGACCCTGAAGCTTTCTTT. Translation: CASKPGQGGDPEAFF.

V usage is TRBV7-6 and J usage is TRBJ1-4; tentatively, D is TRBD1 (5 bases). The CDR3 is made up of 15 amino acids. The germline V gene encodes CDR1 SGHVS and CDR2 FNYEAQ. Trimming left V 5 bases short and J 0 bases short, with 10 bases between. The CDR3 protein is CASSRDSSTNEKLFF. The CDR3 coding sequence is TGTGCCAGCAGCCGTGACAGTTCAACTAATGAAAAACTGTTTTTT.

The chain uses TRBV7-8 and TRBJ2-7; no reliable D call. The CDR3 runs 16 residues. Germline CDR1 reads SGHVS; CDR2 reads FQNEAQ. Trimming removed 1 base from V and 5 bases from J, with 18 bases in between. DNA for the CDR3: TGTGCCAGCAGCTTAGTCCCCTCTCGACTGGCCAACGAGCAGTACTTC. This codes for CASSLVPSRLANEQYF. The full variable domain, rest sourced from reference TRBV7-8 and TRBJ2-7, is GAGVSQSPRYKVAKRGQDVALRCDPISGHVSLFWYQQALGQGPEFLTYFQNEAQLDKSGLPSDRFFAERPEGSVSTLKIQRTQQEDSAVYLCASSLVPSRLANEQYFGPGTRLTVT.

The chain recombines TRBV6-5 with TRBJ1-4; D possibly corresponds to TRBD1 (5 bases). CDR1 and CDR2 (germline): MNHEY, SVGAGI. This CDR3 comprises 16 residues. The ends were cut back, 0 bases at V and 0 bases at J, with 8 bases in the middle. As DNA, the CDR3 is TGTGCCAGCAGTTACTCGTGGGGGGCAACTAATGAAAAACTGTTTTTT. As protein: CASSYSWGATNEKLFF.

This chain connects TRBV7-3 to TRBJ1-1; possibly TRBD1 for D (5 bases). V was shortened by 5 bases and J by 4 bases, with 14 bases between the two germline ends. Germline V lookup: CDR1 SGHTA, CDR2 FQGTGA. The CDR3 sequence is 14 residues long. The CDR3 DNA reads TGTGCCAGCAGCCCCCAGGGTCTATTCACTGAAGCTTTCTTT. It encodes CASSPQGLFTEAFF.

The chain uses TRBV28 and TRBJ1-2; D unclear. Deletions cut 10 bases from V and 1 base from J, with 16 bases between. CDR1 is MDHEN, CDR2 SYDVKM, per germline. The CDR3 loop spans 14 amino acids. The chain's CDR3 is CATHVARNNYGYTF. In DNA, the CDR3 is TGTGCCACCCATGTGGCGCGGAATAACTATGGCTACACCTTC.

CDR3 in DNA: TGCGCCAGCAGCTCATGGGACAGGACGAACACCGGGGAGCTGTTTTTT. It is translated as CASSSWDRTNTGELFF. V and J are TRBV5-1 and TRBJ2-2; 8 bases match TRBD1. The V segment lost 3 bases and the J segment 0 bases; nucleotides outside the gene matches: 4. CDR1 is SGHRS and CDR2 is YFSETQ in the germline V gene. The CDR3 consists of 16 residues.

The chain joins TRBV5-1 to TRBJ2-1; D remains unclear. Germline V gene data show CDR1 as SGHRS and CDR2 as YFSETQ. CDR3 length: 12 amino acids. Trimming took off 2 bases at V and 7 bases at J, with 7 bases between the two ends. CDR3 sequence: CASSFDMNEQFF. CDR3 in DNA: TGCGCCAGCAGCTTCGACATGAATGAGCAGTTCTTC.

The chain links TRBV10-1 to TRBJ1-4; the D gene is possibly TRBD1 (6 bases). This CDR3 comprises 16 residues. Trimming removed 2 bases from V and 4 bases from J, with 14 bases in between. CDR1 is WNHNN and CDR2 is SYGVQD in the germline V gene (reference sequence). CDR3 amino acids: CASSEMTGRGNEKLFF. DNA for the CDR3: TGCGCCAGCAGTGAGATGACAGGAAGGGGTAATGAAAAACTGTTTTTT.

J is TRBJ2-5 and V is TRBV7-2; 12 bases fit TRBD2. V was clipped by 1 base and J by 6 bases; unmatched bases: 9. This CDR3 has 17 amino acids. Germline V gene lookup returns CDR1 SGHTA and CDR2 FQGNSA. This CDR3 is CASSLGRLAGGRKTQYF. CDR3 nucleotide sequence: TGTGCCAGCAGCTTAGGGAGGCTAGCGGGGGGGCGGAAGACCCAGTACTTC.

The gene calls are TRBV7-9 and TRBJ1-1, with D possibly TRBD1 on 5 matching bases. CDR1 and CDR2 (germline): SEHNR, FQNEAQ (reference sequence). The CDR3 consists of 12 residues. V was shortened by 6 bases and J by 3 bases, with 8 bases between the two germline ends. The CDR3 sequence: CASSGGDTEAFF. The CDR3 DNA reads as TGTGCCAGCAGTGGAGGGGACACTGAAGCTTTCTTT.

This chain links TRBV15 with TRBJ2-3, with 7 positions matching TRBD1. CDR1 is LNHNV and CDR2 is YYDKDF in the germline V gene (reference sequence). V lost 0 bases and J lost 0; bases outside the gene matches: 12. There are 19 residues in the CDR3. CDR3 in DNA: TGTGCCACCAGCAGAGATTTTAGTAGGGACAGCGCTAGCACAGATACGCAGTATTTT. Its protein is CATSRDFSRDSASTDTQYF. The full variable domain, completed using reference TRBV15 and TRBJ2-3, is DAMVIQNPRYQVTQFGKPVTLSCSQTLNHNVMYWYQQKSSQAPKLLFHYYDKDFNNEADTPDNFQSRRPNTSFCFLDIRSPGLGDTAMYLCATSRDFSRDSASTDTQYFGPGTRLTVL.

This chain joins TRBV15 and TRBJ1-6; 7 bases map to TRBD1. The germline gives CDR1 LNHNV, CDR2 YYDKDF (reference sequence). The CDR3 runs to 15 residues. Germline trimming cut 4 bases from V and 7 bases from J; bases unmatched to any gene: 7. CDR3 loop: CATSKQGNGNSPLHF. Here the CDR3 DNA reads TGTGCCACCAGCAAACAGGGGAATGGGAATTCACCCCTCCACTTT.